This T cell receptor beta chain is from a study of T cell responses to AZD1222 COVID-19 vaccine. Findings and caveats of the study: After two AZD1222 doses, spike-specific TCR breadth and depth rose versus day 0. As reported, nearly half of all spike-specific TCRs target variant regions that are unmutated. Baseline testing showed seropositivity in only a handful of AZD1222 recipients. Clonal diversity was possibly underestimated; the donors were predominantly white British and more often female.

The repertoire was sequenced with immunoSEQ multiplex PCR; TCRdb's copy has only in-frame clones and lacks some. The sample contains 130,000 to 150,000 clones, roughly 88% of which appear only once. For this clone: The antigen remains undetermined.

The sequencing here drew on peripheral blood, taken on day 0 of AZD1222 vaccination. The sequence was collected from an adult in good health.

CDR3 sequence: CASSLGGGGDNEQFF. The CDR3 DNA sequence: TGTGCCAGTAGTCTAGGCGGGGGGGGAGACAATGAGCAGTTCTTC. The genes are TRBV19 and TRBJ2-1, with TRBD2 matching 9 bases. Germline assignment: CDR1 LNHDA and CDR2 SQIVND (reference sequence). This CDR3 region has 15 residues. V shed 5 bases, J shed 5 bases, and the junction held 7 bases outside the gene matches.